The sequence of this T cell receptor (beta chain) was determined in a study of blood T cell repertoires in COVID-19. The CDR3 runs 13 residues. Between the trimmed V and J ends, which lost 6 bases and 1 base, there was a span of 8 bases. Profiling relied on immunoSEQ multiplex PCR, and the TCRdb table lists in-frame clones only, not all of them. The sample includes about 150,000 clones, more than 75% of them seen just once. The origin of this receptor is a woman aged 45-60 years with acute or convalescent COVID-19. V usage is TRBV12-3 or TRBV12-4 and J usage is TRBJ2-3, with unresolved D. The sample taken for sequencing was peripheral blood. The DNA for the CDR3 is TGTGCCAGCAGACGACTGGGCACAGATACGCAGTATTTT. It encodes CASRRLGTDTQYF.